This T cell receptor (beta chain) was documented in a study of T-cell memory formation after mild COVID-19. Germline V gene data show CDR1 as KGHDR and CDR2 as SFDVKD. This CDR3 region has 14 residues. J lost 4 bases, V lost 5 bases, and 2 bases had no gene match. TCRdb called the 5' RACE reads again in MiXCR, with one record for every CDR3 protein. The sample shows around 420,000 distinct CDR3 sequences, roughly 24% of them seen only once. The TCR originated in an adult woman who had mild COVID-19 (a few samples of this study predate the infection). Cell type and time point are not known. The sample taken for sequencing was PBMCs or a T cell subset sorted from them (not recorded which). The chain recombines TRBV24-1 with TRBJ2-1; 9 positions match TRBD1. Here the CDR3 reads CATSGGTGYNEQFF. CDR3 coding DNA: TGTGCCACCAGTGGGGGGACAGGGTACAATGAGCAGTTCTTC.